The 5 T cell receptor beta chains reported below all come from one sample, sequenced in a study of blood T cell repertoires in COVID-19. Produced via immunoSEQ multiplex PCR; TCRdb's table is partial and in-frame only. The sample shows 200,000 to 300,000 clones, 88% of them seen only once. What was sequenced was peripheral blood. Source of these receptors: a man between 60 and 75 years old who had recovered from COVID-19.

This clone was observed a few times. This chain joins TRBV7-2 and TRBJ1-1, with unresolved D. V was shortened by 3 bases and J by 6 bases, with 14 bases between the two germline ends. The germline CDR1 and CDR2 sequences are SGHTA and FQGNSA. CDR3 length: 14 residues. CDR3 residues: CASSFDSGKAEAFF. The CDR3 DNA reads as TGTGCCAGCAGCTTTGATAGCGGGAAAGCTGAAGCTTTCTTT.

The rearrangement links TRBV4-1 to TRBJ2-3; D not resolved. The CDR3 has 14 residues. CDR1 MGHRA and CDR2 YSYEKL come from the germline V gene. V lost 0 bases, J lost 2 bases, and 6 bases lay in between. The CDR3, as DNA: TGCGCCAGCAGCCAAGATCAGAACACAGATACGCAGTATTTT. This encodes CASSQDQNTDTQYF.

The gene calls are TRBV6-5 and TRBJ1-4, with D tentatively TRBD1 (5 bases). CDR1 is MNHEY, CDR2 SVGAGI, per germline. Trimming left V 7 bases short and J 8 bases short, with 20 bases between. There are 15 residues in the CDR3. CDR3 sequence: CASNGGGGWGEKLFF. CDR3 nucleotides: TGTGCCAGCAACGGGGGTGGAGGGTGGGGCGAAAAACTGTTTTTT.

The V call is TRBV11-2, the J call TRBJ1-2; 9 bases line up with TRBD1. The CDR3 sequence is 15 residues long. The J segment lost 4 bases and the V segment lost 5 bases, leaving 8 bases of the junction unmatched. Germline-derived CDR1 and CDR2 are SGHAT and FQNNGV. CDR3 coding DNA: TGTGCCAGCAGCCGAAATCGGGGACAGGGCTATGGCTACACCTTC. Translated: CASSRNRGQGYGYTF. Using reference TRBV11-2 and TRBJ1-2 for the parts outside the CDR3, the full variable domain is EAGVAQSPRYKIIEKRQSVAFWCNPISGHATLYWYQQILGQGPKLLIQFQNNGVVDDSQLPKDRFSAERLKGVDSTLKIQPAKLEDSAVYLCASSRNRGQGYGYTFGSGTRLTVV.

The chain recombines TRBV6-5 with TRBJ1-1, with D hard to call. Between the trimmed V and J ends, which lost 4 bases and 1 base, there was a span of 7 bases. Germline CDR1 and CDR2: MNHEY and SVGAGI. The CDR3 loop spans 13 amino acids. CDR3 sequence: CASSLLRNTEAFF. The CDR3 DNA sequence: TGTGCCAGCAGTTTACTGAGGAACACTGAAGCTTTCTTT.